Below, 28 T cell receptor beta chains from the same sample are listed, as sequenced in a study of blood T cell repertoires in COVID-19. Using immunoSEQ multiplex PCR, the repertoire was profiled, and TCRdb retains in-frame clones only, with some absent. The sample has about 140,000 clones, over 70% seen once. Sequencing was performed on peripheral blood. The receptors shown here come from a woman in her forties or fifties with acute or convalescent COVID-19.

The chain couples TRBV2 to TRBJ2-3, with 11 bases identical to TRBD2. CDR3 length equals 14 residues. Germline V gives CDR1 SNHLY, CDR2 FYNNEI. Trimming at V came to 6 bases and at J to 2 bases, leaving 1 base not matched to a gene. CDR3: CASRGLADTDTQYF. The CDR3 DNA reads as TGTGCCAGCAGGGGACTAGCGGACACAGATACGCAGTATTTT.

The V and J genes are TRBV3-1 (or the pseudogene TRBV3-2) and TRBJ2-5; 7 nucleotides line up with TRBD2. V shed 4 bases and J 5 bases; nucleotides not matched to a gene: 16. Germline CDR1 LGHDT, CDR2 YNNKEL (reference sequence). The CDR3 loop spans 17 amino acids. CDR3 sequence: CASSRGVARENRETQYF. The CDR3 nucleotides read TGTGCCAGCAGCCGAGGGGTGGCGCGGGAGAATAGGGAGACCCAGTACTTC.

With regard to this clone: This same CDR3 is encoded by further DNA sequences in the sample. This rearrangement joins TRBV18 to TRBJ1-5; D ambiguous. Germline V lookup: CDR1 KGHSH, CDR2 LQKENI. V was clipped by 2 bases and J by 0 bases, with 5 bases between them. This CDR3 spans 14 amino acids. CDR3 sequence (DNA): TGTGCCAGCTCACCAGGCGGTAGCAATCAGCCCCAGCATTTT. Encoded protein: CASSPGGSNQPQHF. Full variable domain (outside the CDR3, taken from reference TRBV18 and TRBJ1-5): NAGVMQNPRHLVRRRGQEARLRCSPMKGHSHVYWYRQLPEEGLKFMVYLQKENIIDESGMPKERFSAEFPKEGPSILRIQQVVRGDSAAYFCASSPGGSNQPQHFGDGTRLSIL.

The rearrangement joins TRBV5-1 to TRBJ2-7, with D tentatively TRBD1 (6 bases). Trimming left V 0 bases short and J 0 bases short, with 10 bases between. Germline V gives CDR1 SGHRS, CDR2 YFSETQ. The CDR3 is made up of 15 amino acids. Here the CDR3 DNA reads TGCGCCAGCAGCTTGGGACAGGTGAGCTCCTACGAGCAGTACTTC. Translation: CASSLGQVSSYEQYF.

This rearrangement joins TRBV7-2 to TRBJ2-3; 10 bases line up with TRBD2. Germline V CDR1 and CDR2: SGHTA, FQGNSA. The length of the CDR3 is 17 residues. The ends lost 5 bases at V and 7 bases at J; junction bases unmatched: 15. The CDR3 sequence: CASSQGIAGGLTNTQYF. CDR3 in DNA: TGTGCCAGCAGCCAGGGGATAGCGGGAGGCCTGACAAATACGCAGTATTTT.

The count of this clone is one. V gene TRBV5-8 combines with J gene TRBJ2-1; 8 bases line up with TRBD2. The V gene end was trimmed by 3 bases and the J gene end by 5 bases; junction bases not matched to a gene: 10. Germline CDR1 reads SGHTS; CDR2 reads YDEGEE. CDR3 length: 16 residues. The CDR3 loop reads CASSSYSGTLHNEQFF. The CDR3 region has the DNA TGTGCCAGCAGCTCTTATAGCGGGACCTTACACAATGAGCAGTTCTTC.

The rearrangement links TRBV5-5 to TRBJ1-2; D perhaps matches TRBD1 (6 bases). This CDR3 is 15 amino acids long. The V end lost 0 bases, the J end lost 0 bases, and 9 bases lay between the germline ends. From germline, CDR1 is SGHKS and CDR2 YYEKEE (reference sequence). The CDR3 bases are TGTGCCAGCAGCTTGGTGGGGGGGCCTAACTATGGCTACACCTTC. Residues: CASSLVGGPNYGYTF.

V and J are TRBV7-9 and TRBJ2-3; 7 bases agree with TRBD1. CDR1 is SEHNR and CDR2 is FQNEAQ in the germline V gene (reference sequence). The J segment lost 2 bases and the V segment lost 5 bases, leaving 7 bases of the junction unmatched. The CDR3 spans 15 residues. The CDR3, as DNA: TGTGCCAGCAGCAAGAGGACAGGCCCCACAGATACGCAGTATTTT. This sequence encodes CASSKRTGPTDTQYF. Full variable domain (remainder filled in from reference TRBV7-9 and TRBJ2-3): DTGVSQNPRHKITKRGQNVTFRCDPISEHNRLYWYRQTLGQGPEFLTYFQNEAQLEKSRLLSDRFSAERPKGSFSTLEIQRTEQGDSAMYLCASSKRTGPTDTQYFGPGTRLTVL.

V is TRBV2 and J is TRBJ1-5; D is perhaps TRBD1 (6 bases). Germline V gene lookup returns CDR1 SNHLY and CDR2 FYNNEI. Trimming shortened V by 2 bases and J by 5 bases, and 13 bases separated the two germline ends. The CDR3 extends over 15 amino acids. The CDR3 sequence is CASSERPGEDQPQHF. CDR3 DNA sequence: TGTGCCAGCAGTGAAAGGCCAGGGGAAGATCAGCCCCAGCATTTT.

The V and J genes are TRBV19 and TRBJ2-1, with D tentatively TRBD2 (6 bases). The V and J ends lost 3 bases and 3 bases respectively, with 15 bases between them. The V gene's germline CDR1 is LNHDA and CDR2 SQIVND (reference sequence). The CDR3 consists of 16 residues. The CDR3 DNA follows: TGTGCCAGTAGTATGTCCCCCCGGGGAGGCTACAATGAGCAGTTCTTC. Protein: CASSMSPRGGYNEQFF.

The J gene is TRBJ2-3, the V gene TRBV30; 7 nucleotides match TRBD2. CDR3 length: 13 residues. The junction had 8 bases not matched to a gene; V was cut back by 4 bases and J by 7 bases. Germline CDR1 is GTSNPN and CDR2 is SVGIG (reference sequence). CDR3 DNA sequence: TGTGCCTGGACCGGGACTACGATCTATACGCAGTATTTT. Its protein product is CAWTGTTIYTQYF.

This clone was counted a single time. This chain links TRBV18 with TRBJ2-7, with TRBD2 matching over 15 bases. The CDR3 contains 16 residues. The germline V gene has CDR1 KGHSH and CDR2 LQKENI. After removal of 0 bases from V and 4 bases from J, the junction contained 1 base not matched to a gene. The CDR3 bases are TGTGCCAGCTCACCACCGGGACTAGCGGGGGGATACGAGCAGTACTTC. Protein: CASSPPGLAGGYEQYF.

The V and J genes are TRBV5-1 and TRBJ1-1; D is uncertain. Germline V lookup: CDR1 SGHRS, CDR2 YFSETQ. The CDR3 is made up of 15 amino acids. Deletions cut 1 base from V and 0 bases from J, with 10 bases between. CDR3 in DNA: TGCGCCAGCAGCTTGAATCCGGGGATGAACACTGAAGCTTTCTTT. This translates into CASSLNPGMNTEAFF.

This clone appeared once. V gene TRBV9 combines with J gene TRBJ2-1, with D unclear. The CDR3 is made up of 12 amino acids. V lost 4 bases and J 7 bases, leaving 9 bases between the germline ends. CDR1 is SGDLS and CDR2 is YYNGEE in the germline V gene. The CDR3 DNA is TGTGCCAGCAGCCTGAGGTGGAATGAGCAGTTCTTC. Translated: CASSLRWNEQFF.

This clone was seen only once. V and J are TRBV19 and TRBJ1-1; D unclear. The CDR3 loop spans 13 amino acids. CDR1 is LNHDA and CDR2 is SQIVND in the germline V gene (reference sequence). V dropped 4 bases and J dropped 11 bases, with 17 bases sitting between them. Written as DNA, the CDR3 is TGTGCCAGTAGTACCCCGATGTGGGCGGGGGCTTTCTTT. Its translation is CASSTPMWAGAFF.

The chain has TRBV6-1 and TRBJ1-5, with D maybe TRBD1 (5 bases). Germline CDR1 MNHNS, CDR2 SASEGT. The CDR3 is 15 residues long. V gave up 3 bases and J gave up 6 bases, with 15 bases separating them. The CDR3 spells CASSEMAFGGQPQHF. Here the CDR3 DNA reads TGTGCCAGCAGTGAGATGGCCTTCGGGGGTCAGCCCCAGCATTTT.

This clone appeared many times. The rearrangement uses TRBV7-6 and TRBJ2-1; 9 bases agree with TRBD1. V lost 8 bases and J lost 2; bases outside the gene matches: 7. This CDR3 contains 15 residues. Germline V gene sequence: CDR1 SGHVS, CDR2 FNYEAQ. In DNA, the CDR3 is TGTGCCAGCGGTATCGACAGGGGGGCCTACAATGAGCAGTTCTTC. It codes for CASGIDRGAYNEQFF.

This sequence joins TRBV2 and TRBJ2-5; possible D gene TRBD2, 5 bases. In germline, CDR1 is SNHLY, CDR2 FYNNEI. This CDR3 region has 11 residues. V was pared by 6 bases and J by 5 bases, with 7 bases between. CDR3 sequence (DNA): TGTGCCAGCAGGAGGAGGGAGACCCAGTACTTC. Its protein is CASRRRETQYF.

J is TRBJ2-3 and V is TRBV5-1; TRBD2 aligns across 9 bases. Unmatched junction bases numbered 5, after V lost 5 bases and J lost 4 bases. The CDR3 is 14 amino acids. The germline V gene has CDR1 SGHRS and CDR2 YFSETQ. Written as DNA, the CDR3 is TGCGCCAGCAGTAGGCGGGGGGGATCAGATACGCAGTATTTT. Its protein is CASSRRGGSDTQYF.

This clone was recorded once. The chain employs TRBV6-5 and TRBJ1-1, with D unclear. V lost 7 bases and J 4 bases, leaving 16 bases between the germline ends. CDR3 length: 14 residues. The germline V gene has CDR1 MNHEY and CDR2 SVGAGI. The CDR3 nucleotides are TGTGCCAGCACCGTCGGGTCGGAGCTCACTGAAGCTTTCTTT. This gives the protein CASTVGSELTEAFF.

This sequence joins TRBV19 and TRBJ2-1; D is unclear. From germline, CDR1 is LNHDA and CDR2 SQIVND (reference sequence). The CDR3 has 11 residues. V was shortened by 6 bases and J by 4 bases, with 4 bases between the two germline ends. The CDR3 DNA reads TGTGCCAGTAGGGAGTACAATGAGCAGTTCTTC. Translation: CASREYNEQFF. Variable domain in full (rest from reference TRBV19 and TRBJ2-1): DGGITQSPKYLFRKEGQNVTLSCEQNLNHDAMYWYRQDPGQGLRLIYYSQIVNDFQKGDIAEGYSVSREKKESFPLTVTSAQKNPTAFYLCASREYNEQFFGPGTRLTVL.

The rearrangement joins TRBV4-1 to TRBJ2-7; D is unclear. The CDR3 runs 16 residues. CDR1 MGHRA and CDR2 YSYEKL come from the germline V gene. The V gene lost 0 bases and the J gene lost 0 bases, with 12 bases spanning the gap. CDR3 nucleotide sequence: TGCGCCAGCAGCCAAGATCAAAGTGGCACCTCCTACGAGCAGTACTTC. Residues: CASSQDQSGTSYEQYF.

The chain employs TRBV3-1 (or the pseudogene TRBV3-2) and TRBJ1-3; D remains ambiguous. The germline V gene encodes CDR1 LGHDT and CDR2 YNNKEL (reference sequence). The V gene lost 3 bases and the J gene lost 0 bases, with 6 bases spanning the gap. The CDR3 has 14 amino acids. CDR3 coding DNA: TGTGCCAGCAGCCAGAGAATCTCTGGAAACACCATATATTTT. Its translation: CASSQRISGNTIYF.

The rearrangement joins TRBV2 to TRBJ2-6, with 7 bases aligning to TRBD1. The V gene's germline CDR1 is SNHLY and CDR2 FYNNEI. V lost 0 bases, J lost 4 bases, and 3 bases stayed unmatched. The CDR3 is 16 residues long. In DNA form, the CDR3 reads TGTGCCAGCAGTGAAGCAGGGGGCTCGGGGGCCAACGTCCTGACTTTC. Translated, it gives CASSEAGGSGANVLTF.

The J gene is TRBJ1-3, the V gene TRBV6-5; the D is unclear. CDR1 is MNHEY and CDR2 is SVGAGI in the germline V gene. The CDR3 sequence is 14 residues long. Between the trimmed V and J ends, which lost 5 bases and 0 bases, there was a span of 8 bases. CDR3 amino acids: CASSPQPSGNTIYF. For the CDR3, the DNA is TGTGCCAGCAGTCCACAGCCCTCTGGAAACACCATATATTTT.

The chain carries TRBV7-6 and TRBJ1-3; the D gene is possibly TRBD1 (5 bases). The V gene lost 5 bases and the J gene lost 0 bases, with 11 bases spanning the gap. The germline V gene has CDR1 SGHVS and CDR2 FNYEAQ. There are 15 residues in the CDR3. Here the CDR3 reads CASSPGLTSGNTIYF. The CDR3 DNA is TGTGCCAGCAGCCCGGGACTTACCTCTGGAAACACCATATATTTT. Based on the CDR3 plus reference TRBV7-6 and TRBJ1-3, the full variable domain is GAGVSQSPRYKVTKRGQDVALRCDPISGHVSLYWYRQALGQGPEFLTYFNYEAQQDKSGLPNDRFSAERPEGSISTLTIQRTEQRDSAMYRCASSPGLTSGNTIYFGEGSWLTVV.

This chain joins TRBV6-4 and TRBJ1-2, with D maybe TRBD1 (5 bases). Trimming shortened V by 0 bases and J by 4 bases, and 12 bases separated the two germline ends. CDR1 and CDR2 from the germline V gene are MRHNA and SNTAGT. The CDR3 is 15 amino acids. The CDR3, as DNA: TGTGCCAGCAGTGACTCTCACGGGGGTCGCTATGGCTACACCTTC. It yields the protein CASSDSHGGRYGYTF.

As to this clone: Other DNA sequences within the sample encode an identical CDR3. The chain uses TRBV6-5 and TRBJ1-1; D not certain. Germline V gene lookup returns CDR1 MNHEY and CDR2 SVGAGI. Trimming took 0 bases from V and 0 from J, leaving 5 bases between them. CDR3 length: 14 amino acids. In DNA form, the CDR3 reads TGTGCCAGCAGTTACTCGAGTTTGAACACTGAAGCTTTCTTT. The encoded protein is CASSYSSLNTEAFF.